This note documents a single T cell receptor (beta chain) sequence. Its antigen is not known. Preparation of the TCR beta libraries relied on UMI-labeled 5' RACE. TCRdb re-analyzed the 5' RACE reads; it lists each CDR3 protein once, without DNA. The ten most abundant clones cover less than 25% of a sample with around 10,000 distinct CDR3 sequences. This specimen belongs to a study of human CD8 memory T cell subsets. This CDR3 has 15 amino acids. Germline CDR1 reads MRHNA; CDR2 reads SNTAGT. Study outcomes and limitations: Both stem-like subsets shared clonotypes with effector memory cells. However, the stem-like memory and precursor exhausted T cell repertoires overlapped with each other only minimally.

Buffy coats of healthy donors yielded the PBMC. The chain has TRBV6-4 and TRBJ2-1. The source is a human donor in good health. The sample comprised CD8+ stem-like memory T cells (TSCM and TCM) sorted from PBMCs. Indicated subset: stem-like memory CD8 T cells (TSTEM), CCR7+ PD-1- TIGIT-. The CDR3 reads CASSEESSSYNEQFF.